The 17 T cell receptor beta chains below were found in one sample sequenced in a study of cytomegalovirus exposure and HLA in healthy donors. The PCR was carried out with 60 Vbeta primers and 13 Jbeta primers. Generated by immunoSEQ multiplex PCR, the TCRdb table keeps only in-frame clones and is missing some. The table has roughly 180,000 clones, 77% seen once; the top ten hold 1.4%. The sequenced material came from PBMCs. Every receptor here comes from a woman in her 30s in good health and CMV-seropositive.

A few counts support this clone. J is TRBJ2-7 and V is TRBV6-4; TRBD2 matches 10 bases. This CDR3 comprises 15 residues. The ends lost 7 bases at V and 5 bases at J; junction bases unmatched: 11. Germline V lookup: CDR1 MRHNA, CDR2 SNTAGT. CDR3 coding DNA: TGTGCCAGCAAAGCGGGAGGGCCAATGAGGGACGAGCAGTACTTC. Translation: CASKAGGPMRDEQYF.

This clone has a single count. This chain's CDR3 is CASSKNFGIPNYGYTF. DNA for the CDR3: TGTGCCAGCAGTAAAAATTTCGGGATCCCTAACTATGGCTACACCTTC. The chain joins TRBV7-2 to TRBJ1-2; no clear D. Germline V gives CDR1 SGHTA, CDR2 FQGNSA. There are 16 residues in the CDR3. V lost 6 bases and J 0 bases, leaving 17 bases between the germline ends.

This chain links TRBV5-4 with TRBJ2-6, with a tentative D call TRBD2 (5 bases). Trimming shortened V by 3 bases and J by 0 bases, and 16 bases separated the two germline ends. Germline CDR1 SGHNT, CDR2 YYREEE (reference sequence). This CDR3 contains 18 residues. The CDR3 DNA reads TGTGCCAGCAGCTCCCCCGGAAGGACTTACTCTGGGGCCAACGTCCTGACTTTC. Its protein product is CASSSPGRTYSGANVLTF.

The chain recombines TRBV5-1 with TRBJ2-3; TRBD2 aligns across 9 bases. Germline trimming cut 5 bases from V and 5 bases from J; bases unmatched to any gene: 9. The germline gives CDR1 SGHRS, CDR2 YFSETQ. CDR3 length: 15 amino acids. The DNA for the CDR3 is TGCGCCAGCAGTTACGATAGCGGGAGTCTAGATACGCAGTATTTT. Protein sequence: CASSYDSGSLDTQYF.

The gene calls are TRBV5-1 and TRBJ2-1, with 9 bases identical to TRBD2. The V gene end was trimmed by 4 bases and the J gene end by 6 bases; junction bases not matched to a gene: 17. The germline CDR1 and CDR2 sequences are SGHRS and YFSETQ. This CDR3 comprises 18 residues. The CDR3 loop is CASSPTGIAGDRGNEQFF. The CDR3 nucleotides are TGCGCCAGCAGCCCCACCGGTATAGCGGGAGATCGAGGCAATGAGCAGTTCTTC.

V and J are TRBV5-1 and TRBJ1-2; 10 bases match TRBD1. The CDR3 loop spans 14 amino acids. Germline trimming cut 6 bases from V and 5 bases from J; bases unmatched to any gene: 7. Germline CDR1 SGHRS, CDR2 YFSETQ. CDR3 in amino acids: CASTGGQGEYGYTF. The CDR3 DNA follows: TGCGCCAGCACCGGAGGACAGGGGGAGTATGGCTACACCTTC. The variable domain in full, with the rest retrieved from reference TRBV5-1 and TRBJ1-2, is KAGVTQTPRYLIKTRGQQVTLSCSPISGHRSVSWYQQTPGQGLQFLFEYFSETQRNKGNFPGRFSGRQFSNSRSEMNVSTLELGDSALYLCASTGGQGEYGYTFGSGTRLTVV.

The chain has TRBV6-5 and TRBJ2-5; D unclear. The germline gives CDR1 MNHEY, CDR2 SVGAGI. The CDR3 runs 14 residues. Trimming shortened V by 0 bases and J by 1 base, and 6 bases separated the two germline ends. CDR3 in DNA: TGTGCCAGCAGTTACTCGGCCCTCCAAGAGACCCAGTACTTC. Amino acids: CASSYSALQETQYF.

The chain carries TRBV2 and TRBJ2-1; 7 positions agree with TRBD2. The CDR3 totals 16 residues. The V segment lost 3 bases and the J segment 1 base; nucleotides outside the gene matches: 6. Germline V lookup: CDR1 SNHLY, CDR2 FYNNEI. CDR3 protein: CASSDGTIFSYNEQFF. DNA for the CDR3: TGTGCCAGCAGTGACGGGACTATCTTTTCCTACAATGAGCAGTTCTTC.

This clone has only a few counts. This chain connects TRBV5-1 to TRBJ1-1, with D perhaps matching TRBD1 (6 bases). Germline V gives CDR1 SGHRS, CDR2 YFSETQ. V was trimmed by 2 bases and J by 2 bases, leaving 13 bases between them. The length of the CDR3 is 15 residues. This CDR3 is CASSFNEGVNTEAFF. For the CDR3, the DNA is TGCGCCAGCAGCTTTAATGAGGGGGTCAACACTGAAGCTTTCTTT.

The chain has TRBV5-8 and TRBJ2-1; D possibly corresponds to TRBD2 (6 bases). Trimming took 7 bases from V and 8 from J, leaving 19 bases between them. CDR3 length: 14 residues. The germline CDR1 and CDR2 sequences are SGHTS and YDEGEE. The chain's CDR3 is CASGRKGLRDEQFF. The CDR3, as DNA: TGTGCCAGCGGACGCAAGGGACTCCGAGATGAGCAGTTCTTC.

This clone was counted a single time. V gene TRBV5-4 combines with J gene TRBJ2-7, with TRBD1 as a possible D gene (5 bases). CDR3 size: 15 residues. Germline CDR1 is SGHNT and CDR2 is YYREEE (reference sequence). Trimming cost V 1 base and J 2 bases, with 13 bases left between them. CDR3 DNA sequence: TGTGCCAGCAGCTTGCCAGGGCTGGATACCTACGAGCAGTACTTC. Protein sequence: CASSLPGLDTYEQYF.

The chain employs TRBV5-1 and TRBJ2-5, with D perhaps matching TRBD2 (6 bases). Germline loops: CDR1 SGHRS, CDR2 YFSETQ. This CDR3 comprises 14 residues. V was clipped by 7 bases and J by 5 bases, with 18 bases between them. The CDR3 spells CASGTQPSDETQYF. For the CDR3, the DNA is TGCGCCAGCGGCACACAACCTAGCGATGAGACCCAGTACTTC.

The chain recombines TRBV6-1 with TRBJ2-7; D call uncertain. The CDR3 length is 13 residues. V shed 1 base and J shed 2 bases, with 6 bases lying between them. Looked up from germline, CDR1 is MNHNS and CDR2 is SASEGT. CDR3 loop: CASSEGHTYEQYF. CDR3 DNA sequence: TGTGCCAGCAGTGAAGGGCACACCTACGAGCAGTACTTC.

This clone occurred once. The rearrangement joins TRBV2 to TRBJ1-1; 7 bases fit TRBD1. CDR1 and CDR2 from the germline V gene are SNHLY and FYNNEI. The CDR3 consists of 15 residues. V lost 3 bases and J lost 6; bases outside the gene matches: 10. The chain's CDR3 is CASSEETGRSAEAFF. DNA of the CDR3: TGTGCCAGCAGTGAGGAGACAGGGAGATCTGCTGAAGCTTTCTTT.

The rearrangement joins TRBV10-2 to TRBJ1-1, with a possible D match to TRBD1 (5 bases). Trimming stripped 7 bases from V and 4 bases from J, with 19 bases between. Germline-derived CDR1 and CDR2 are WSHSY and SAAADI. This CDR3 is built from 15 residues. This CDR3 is CASIQRGVSVTEAFF. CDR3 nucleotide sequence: TGCGCCAGCATCCAAAGGGGTGTATCGGTCACTGAAGCTTTCTTT.

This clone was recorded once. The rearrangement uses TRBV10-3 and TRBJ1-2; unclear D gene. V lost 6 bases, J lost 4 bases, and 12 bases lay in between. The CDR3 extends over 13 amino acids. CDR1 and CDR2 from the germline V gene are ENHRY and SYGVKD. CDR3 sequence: CAIRASEGYGYTF. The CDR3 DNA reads TGTGCCATCAGGGCCAGTGAGGGCTATGGCTACACCTTC.

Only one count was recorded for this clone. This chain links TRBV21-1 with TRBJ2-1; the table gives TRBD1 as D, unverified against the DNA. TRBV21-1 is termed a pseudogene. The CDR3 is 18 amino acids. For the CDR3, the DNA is TGTGCCAGCAGCAAAGCGCTTCGAGAACAGGTATCCTACAATGAGCAGTTCTTC. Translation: CASSKALREQVSYNEQFF.